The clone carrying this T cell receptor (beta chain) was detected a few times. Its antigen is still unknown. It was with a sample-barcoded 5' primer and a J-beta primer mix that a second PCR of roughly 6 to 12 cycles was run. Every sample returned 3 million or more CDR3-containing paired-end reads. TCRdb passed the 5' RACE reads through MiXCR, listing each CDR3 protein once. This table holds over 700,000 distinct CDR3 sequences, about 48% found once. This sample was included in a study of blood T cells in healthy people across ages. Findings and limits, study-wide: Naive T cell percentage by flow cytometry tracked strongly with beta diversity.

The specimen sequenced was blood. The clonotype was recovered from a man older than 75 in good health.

The CDR3 DNA is TGTGCCAGCAGCTTAATGCATGGGAGCACAGATACGCAGTATTTT. Amino acid sequence: CASSLMHGSTDTQYF. The chain couples TRBV7-2 to TRBJ2-3; D ambiguous. The germline V gene has CDR1 SGHTA and CDR2 FQGNSA. The CDR3 has 15 residues. Between the trimmed V and J ends, which lost 2 bases and 0 bases, there was a span of 9 bases.